This T cell receptor beta chain derives from a study of metastatic and nonmetastatic thyroid tumors. The overall study: Repertoires from malignant and benign thyroid patients were compared across blood and tumor or nodule tissue. Study findings and constraints: The study reportedly found significantly higher TCR beta diversity in malignant thyroid tumors than benign nodules, in blood and tumor.

In the original workflow: Differences in CDR3 between clinicopathological groups were drawn on to build a classifier intended to discriminate distant-metastatic papillary thyroid cancer patients. MiXCR reprocessed the PCR reads for TCRdb. V and J calls and clone size were set by TCRdb, not the authors. The table records about 40,000 clones, approximately 10% of them present only once. This CDR3 is built from 17 residues. Germline CDR1 is LGHNA and CDR2 is YSLEER. Patients underwent thyroid surgery, and none had received any treatment before it. This clone appeared many times. Its specificity is not known. An end of the junction does not agree with germline; a read error may underlie this.

Sequenced material: blood. This chain links TRBV4-3 with TRBJ2-5; 7 nucleotides align to TRBD2. The TCR sequence derives from a female donor with papillary thyroid cancer or a benign thyroid nodule (not recorded which). Some clones in this sample may be carry-over from other donors' samples. DNA for the CDR3: TGCGCCAGCAGCCAAGATGGGAGCGGGGTGTACCAAGAGGCCCAGTACTTC. Encoded protein: CASSQDGSGVYQEAQYF.